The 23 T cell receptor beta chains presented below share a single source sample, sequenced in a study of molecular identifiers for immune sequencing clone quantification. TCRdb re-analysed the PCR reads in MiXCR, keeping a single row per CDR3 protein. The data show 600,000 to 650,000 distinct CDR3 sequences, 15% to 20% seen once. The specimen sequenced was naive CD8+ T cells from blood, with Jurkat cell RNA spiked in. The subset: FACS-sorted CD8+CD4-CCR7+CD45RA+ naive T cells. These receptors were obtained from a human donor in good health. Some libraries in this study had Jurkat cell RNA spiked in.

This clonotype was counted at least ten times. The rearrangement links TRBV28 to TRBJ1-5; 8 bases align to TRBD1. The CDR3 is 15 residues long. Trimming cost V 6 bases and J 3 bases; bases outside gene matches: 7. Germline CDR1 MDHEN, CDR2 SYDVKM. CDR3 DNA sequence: TGTGCCAGCAGGCTACAGGGGGTCACCAATCAGCCCCAGCATTTT. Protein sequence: CASRLQGVTNQPQHF.

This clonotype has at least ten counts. DNA of the CDR3: TGCAGCGTTCGACTAGCGGGAGTGTGGGAGCAGTACTTC. Its translation: CSVRLAGVWEQYF. The rearrangement links TRBV29-1 to TRBJ2-7; the match to TRBD2 covers 12 bases. The CDR3 is 13 amino acids. After removal of 5 bases from V and 7 bases from J, the junction contained 6 bases not matched to a gene. The germline V gene encodes CDR1 SQVTM and CDR2 ANQGSEA.

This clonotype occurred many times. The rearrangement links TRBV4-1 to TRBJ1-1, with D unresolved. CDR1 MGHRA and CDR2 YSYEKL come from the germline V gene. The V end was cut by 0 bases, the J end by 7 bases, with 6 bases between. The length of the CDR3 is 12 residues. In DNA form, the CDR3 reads TGCGCCAGCAGCCAAGATTTGGATGAAGCTTTCTTT. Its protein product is CASSQDLDEAFF.

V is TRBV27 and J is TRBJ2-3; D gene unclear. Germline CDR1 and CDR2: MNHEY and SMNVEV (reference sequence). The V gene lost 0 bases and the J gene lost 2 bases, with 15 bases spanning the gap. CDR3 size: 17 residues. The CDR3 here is CASSLSPRPYPTDTQYF. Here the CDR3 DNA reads TGTGCCAGCAGTTTATCTCCCCGGCCATACCCCACAGATACGCAGTATTTT.

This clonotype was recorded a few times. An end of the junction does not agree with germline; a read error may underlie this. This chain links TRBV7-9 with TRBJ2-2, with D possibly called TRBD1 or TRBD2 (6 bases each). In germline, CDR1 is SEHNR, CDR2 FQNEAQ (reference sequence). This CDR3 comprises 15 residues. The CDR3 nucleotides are TGTGCCAGCTTATCCGGTACGGGGGCATCCGGGGAGATGTTTTTT. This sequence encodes CASLSGTGASGEMFF.

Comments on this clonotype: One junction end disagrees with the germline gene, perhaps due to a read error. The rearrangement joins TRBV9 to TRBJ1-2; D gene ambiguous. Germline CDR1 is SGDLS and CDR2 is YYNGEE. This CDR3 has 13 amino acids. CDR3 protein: CASNPTGTYGYAF. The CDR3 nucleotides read TGTGCCAGCAACCCGACCGGTACCTATGGCTACGCCTTC.

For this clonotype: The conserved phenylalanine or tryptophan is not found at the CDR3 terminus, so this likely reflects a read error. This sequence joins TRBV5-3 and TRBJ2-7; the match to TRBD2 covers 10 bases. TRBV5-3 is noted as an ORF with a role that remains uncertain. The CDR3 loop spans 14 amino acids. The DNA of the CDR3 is TGTGCCAGCAGCTTCGGGACTAGCGTTTACGAGCAGTACTCC. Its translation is CASSFGTSVYEQYS.

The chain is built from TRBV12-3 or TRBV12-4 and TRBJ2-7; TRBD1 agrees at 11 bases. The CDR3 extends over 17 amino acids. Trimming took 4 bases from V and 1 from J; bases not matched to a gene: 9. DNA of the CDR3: TGTGCCAGCAGTTCTTCTGAGGGGGACAGGGGGTCCTACGAGCAGTACTTC. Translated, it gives CASSSSEGDRGSYEQYF.

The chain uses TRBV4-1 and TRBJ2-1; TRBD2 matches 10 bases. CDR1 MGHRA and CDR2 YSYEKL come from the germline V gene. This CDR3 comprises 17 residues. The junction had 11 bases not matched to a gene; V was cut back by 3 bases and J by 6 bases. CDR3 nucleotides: TGCGCCAGCAGCCACCCGAGCCTAGCGGGAGAAAGCAATGAGCAGTTCTTC. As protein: CASSHPSLAGESNEQFF.

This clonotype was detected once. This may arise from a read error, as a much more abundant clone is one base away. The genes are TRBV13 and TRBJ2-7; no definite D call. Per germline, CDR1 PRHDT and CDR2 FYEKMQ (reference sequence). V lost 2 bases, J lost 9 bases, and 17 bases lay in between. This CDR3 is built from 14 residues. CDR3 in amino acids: CASSLNTVPWGQYF. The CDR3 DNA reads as TGTGCCAGCAGCTTAAATACGGTCCCTTGGGGGCAGTACTTC.

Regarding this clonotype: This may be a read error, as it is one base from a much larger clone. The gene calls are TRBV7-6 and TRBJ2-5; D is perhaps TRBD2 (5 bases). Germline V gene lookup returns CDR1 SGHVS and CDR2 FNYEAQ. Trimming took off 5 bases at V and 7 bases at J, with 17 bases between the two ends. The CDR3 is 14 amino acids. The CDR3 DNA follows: TGTGCCAGCAGCCAACTTGCGGGCCTAGGGACCCAGTACTTC. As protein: CASSQLAGLGTQYF.

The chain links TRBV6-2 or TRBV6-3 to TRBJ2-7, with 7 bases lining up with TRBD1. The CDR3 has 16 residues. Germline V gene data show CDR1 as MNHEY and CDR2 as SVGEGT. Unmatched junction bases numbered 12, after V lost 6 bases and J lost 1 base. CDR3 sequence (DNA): TGTGCCAGCAGCCACTCGACAGGGAGATTTTCCTACGAGCAGTACTTC. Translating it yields CASSHSTGRFSYEQYF.

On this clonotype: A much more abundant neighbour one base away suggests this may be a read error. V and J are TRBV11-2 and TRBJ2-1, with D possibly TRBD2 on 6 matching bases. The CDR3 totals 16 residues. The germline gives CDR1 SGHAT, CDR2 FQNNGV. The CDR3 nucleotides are TGTGCCAGCAGCTCAACTAATCGGGGGTTTTACAGTGAGCAGTTCTTC. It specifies CASSSTNRGFYSEQFF.

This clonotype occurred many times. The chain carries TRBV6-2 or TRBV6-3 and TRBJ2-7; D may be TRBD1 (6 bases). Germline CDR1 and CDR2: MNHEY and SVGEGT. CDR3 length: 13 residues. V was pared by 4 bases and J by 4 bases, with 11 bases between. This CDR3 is CASSFDRMYEQYF. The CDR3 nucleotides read TGTGCCAGCAGTTTCGACAGGATGTACGAGCAGTACTTC.

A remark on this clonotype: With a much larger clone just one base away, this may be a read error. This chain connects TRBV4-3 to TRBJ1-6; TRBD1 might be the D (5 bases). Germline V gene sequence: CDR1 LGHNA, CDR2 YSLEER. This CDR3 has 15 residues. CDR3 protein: CAGSQDQDTNSPLHF. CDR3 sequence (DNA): TGCGCCGGCAGCCAAGACCAGGACACAAATTCACCCCTCCACTTT.

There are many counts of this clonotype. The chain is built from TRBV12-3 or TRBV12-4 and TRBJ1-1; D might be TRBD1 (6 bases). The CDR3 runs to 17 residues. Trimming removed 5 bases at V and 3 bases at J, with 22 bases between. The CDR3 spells CASSPNFGTPHYTEAFF. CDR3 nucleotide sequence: TGTGCCAGCAGTCCTAACTTTGGGACACCCCACTACACTGAAGCTTTCTTT.

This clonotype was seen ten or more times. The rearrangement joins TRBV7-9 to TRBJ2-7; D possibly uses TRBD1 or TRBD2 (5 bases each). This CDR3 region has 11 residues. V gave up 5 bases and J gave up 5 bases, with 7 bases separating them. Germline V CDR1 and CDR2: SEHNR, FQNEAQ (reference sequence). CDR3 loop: CASSQGHEQYF. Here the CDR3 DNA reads TGTGCCAGCAGCCAGGGACACGAGCAGTACTTC.

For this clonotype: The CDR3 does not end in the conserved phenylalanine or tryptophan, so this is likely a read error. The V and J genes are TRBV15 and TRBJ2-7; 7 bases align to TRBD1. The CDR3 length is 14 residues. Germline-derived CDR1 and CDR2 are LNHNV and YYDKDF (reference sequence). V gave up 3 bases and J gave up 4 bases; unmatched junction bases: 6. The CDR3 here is CATSSSQGVYEQYS. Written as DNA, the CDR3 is TGTGCCACCAGCAGTTCGCAGGGGGTATACGAGCAGTACTCC.

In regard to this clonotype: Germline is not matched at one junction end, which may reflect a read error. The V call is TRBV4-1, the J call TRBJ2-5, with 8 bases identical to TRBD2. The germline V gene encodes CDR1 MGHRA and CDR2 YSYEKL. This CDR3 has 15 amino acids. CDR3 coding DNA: TGCGCCAGCAGCCTACTGGCGGGAGGAGAAGAGATCCAGTACTTC. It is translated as CASSLLAGGEEIQYF.

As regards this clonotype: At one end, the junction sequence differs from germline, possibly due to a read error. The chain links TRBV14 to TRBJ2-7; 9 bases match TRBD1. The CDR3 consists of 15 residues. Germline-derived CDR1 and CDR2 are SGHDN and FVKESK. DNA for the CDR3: TGTGCCAGCGGCCAAGTGGGGACAGGGCAAAGCGAGCAGTACTTC. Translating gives CASGQVGTGQSEQYF.

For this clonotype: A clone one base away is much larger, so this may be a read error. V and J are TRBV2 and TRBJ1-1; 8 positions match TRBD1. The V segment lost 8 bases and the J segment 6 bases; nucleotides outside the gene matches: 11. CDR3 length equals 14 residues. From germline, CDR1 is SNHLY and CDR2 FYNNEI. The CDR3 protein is CASSIGQGGAEAFF. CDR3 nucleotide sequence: TGTGCCAGCTCAATCGGACAGGGAGGCGCTGAAGCTTTCTTT.

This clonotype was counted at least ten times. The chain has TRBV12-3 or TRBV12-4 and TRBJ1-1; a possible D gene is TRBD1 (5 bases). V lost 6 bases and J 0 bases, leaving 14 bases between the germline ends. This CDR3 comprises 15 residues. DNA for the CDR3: TGTGCCAGCAGCCACGCGAGGGGCCTGAACACTGAAGCTTTCTTT. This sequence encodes CASSHARGLNTEAFF.

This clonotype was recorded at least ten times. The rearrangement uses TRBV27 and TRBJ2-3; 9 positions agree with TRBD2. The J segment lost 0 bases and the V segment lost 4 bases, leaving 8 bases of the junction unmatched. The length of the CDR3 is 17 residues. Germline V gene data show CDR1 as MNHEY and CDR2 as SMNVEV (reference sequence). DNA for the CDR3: TGTGCCAGCAGTTCAAGACTAGCGGAAAAGAGCACAGATACGCAGTATTTT. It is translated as CASSSRLAEKSTDTQYF.